This T cell receptor beta chain is drawn from a study of shared clonotypes between healthy human individuals. Authors' analysis steps: With immunoSEQ giving junction-only sequences and no quality scores, filtering differed. Produced via immunoSEQ multiplex PCR; TCRdb's table is partial and in-frame only. V and J calls and clone size are copied from that table; D and trimming were computed from the DNA. Among under 2.5 million clones listed, 80% to 95% were seen once. Germline-derived CDR1 and CDR2 are MDHEN and SYDVKM. This CDR3 region has 15 residues. The V and J ends lost 6 bases and 0 bases respectively, with 15 bases between them.

The sequence was collected from a man aged 18 to 29 in good health. Some clones in this sample may be carry-over from other donors' samples. The rearrangement uses TRBV28 and TRBJ2-7; no firm D call. Material: naive CD4+ T cells from PBMCs. Subset denoted: CD45RA+ positively selected. This CDR3 is CASSPGDTSSYEQYF. As DNA, the CDR3 is TGTGCCAGCAGCCCCGGAGACACGAGCTCCTACGAGCAGTACTTC.